This T cell receptor beta chain derives from a study of STAT5B mutations in CD4+ large granular lymphocyte leukemia. This clone was observed once. Some clones are missing from TCRdb's copy, which holds only in-frame ones; the method was immunoSEQ multiplex PCR. The profile shows tens of thousands of clones, about 86% of them singletons. Input material: CD4+ T cells from blood buffy coats. The receptor was isolated from a human donor in good health.

The CDR3 reads CSVSRVSEQFF. CDR3 bases: TGCAGCGTTTCGCGGGTTAGTGAGCAGTTCTTC. J is TRBJ2-1 and V is TRBV29-1, with D possibly matching TRBD2 (5 bases). Germline CDR1 reads SQVTM; CDR2 reads ANQGSEA. V was trimmed by 5 bases and J by 9 bases, leaving 11 bases between them. The CDR3 runs 11 residues.